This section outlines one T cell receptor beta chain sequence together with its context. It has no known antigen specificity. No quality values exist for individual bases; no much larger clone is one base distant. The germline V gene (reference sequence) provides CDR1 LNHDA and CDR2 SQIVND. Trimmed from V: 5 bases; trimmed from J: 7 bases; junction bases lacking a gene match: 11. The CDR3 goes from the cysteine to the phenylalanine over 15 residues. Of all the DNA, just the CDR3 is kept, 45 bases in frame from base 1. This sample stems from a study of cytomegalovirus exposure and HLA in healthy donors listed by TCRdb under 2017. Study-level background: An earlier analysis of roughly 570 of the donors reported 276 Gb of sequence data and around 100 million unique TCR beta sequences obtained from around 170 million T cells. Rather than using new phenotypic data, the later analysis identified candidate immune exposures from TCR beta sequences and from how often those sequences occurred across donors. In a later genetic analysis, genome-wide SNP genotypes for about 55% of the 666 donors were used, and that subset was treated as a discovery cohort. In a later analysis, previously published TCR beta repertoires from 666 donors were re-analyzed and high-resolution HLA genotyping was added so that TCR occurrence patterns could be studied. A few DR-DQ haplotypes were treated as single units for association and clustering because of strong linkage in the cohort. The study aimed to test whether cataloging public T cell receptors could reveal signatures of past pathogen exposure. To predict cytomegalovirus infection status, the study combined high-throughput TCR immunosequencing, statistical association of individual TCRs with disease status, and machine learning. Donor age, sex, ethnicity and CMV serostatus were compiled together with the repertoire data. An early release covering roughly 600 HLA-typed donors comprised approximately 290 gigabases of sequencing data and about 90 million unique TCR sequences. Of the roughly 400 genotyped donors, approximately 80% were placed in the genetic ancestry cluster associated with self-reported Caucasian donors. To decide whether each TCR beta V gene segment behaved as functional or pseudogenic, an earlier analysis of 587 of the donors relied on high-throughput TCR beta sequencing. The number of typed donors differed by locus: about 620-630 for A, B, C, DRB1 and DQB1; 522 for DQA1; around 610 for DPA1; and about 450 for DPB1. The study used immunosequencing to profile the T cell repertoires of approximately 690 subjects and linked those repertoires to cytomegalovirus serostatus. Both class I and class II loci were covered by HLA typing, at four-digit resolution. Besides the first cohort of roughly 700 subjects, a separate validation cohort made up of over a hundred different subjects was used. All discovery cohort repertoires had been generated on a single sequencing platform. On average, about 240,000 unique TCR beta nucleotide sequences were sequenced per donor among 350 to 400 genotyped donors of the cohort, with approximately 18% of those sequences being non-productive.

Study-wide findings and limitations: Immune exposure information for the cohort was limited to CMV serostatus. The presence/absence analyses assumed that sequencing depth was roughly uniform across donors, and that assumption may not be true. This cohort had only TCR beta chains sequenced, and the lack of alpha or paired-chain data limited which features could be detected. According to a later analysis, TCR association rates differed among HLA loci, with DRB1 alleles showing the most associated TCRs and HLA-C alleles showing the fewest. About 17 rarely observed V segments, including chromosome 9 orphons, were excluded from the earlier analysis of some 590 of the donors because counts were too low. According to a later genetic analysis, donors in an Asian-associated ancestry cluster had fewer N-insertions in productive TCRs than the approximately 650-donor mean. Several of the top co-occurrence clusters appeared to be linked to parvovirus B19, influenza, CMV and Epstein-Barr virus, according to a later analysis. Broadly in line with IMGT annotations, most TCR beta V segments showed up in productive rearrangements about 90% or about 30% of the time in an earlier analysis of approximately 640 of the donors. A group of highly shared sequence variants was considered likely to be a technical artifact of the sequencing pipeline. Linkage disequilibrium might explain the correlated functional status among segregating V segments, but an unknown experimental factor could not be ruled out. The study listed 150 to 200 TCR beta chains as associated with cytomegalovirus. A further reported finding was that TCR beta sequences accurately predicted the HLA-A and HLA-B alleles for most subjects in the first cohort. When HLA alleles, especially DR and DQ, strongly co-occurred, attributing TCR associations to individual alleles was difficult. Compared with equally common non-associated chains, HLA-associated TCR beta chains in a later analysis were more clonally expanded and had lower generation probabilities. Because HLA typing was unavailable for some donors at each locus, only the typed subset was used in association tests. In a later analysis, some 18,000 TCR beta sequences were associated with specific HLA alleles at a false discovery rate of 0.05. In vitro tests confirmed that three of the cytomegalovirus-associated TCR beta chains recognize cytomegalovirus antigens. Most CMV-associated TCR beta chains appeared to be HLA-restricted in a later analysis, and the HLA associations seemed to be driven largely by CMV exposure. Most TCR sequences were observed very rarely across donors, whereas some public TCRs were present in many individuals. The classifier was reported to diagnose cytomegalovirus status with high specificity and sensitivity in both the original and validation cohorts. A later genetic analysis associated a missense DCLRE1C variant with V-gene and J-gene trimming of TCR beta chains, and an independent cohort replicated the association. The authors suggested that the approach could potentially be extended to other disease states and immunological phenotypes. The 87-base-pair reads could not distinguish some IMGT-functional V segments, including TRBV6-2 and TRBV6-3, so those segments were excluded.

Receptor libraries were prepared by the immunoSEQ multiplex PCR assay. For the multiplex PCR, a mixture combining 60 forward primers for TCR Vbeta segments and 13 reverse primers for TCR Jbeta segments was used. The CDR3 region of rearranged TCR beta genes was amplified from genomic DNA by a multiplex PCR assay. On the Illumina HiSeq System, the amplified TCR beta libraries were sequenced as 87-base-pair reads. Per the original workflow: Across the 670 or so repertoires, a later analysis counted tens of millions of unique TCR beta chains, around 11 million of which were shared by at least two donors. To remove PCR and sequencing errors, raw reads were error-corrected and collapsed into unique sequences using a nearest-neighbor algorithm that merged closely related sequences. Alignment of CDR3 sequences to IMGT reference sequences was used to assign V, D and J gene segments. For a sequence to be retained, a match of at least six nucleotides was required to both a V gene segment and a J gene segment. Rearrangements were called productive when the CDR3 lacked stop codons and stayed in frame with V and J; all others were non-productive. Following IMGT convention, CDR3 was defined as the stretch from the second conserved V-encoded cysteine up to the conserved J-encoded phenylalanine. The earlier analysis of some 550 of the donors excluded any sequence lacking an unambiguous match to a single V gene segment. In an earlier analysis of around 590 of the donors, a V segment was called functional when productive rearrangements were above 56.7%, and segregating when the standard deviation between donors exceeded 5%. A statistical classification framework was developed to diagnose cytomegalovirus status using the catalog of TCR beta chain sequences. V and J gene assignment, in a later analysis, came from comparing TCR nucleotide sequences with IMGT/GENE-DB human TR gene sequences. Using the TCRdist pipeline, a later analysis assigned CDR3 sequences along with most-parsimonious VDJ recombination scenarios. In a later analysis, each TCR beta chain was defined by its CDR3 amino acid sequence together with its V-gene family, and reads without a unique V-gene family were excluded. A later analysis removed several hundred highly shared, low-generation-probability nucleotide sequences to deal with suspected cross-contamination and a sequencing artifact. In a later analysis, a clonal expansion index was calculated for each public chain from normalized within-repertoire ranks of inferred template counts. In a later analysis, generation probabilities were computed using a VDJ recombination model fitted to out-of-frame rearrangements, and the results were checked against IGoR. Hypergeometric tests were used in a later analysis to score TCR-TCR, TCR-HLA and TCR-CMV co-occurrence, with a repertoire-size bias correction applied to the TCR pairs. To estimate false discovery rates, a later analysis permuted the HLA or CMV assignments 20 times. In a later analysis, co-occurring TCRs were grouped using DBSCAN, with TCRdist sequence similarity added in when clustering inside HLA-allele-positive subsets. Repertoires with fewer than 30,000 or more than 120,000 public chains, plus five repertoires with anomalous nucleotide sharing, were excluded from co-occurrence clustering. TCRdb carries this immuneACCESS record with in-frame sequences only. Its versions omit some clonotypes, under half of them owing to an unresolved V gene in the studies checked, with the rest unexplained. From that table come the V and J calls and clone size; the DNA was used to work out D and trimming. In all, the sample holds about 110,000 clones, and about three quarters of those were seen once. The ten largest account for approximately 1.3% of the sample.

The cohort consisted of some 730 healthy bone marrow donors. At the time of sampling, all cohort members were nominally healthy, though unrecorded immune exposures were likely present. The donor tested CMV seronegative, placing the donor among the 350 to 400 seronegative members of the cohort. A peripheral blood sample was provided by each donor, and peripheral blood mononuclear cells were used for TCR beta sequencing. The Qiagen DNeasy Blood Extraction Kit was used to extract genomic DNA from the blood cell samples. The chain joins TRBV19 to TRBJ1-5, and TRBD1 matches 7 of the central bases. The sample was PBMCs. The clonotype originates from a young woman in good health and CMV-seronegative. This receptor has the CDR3 CASSPDREPNQPQHF. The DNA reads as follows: TGTGCCAGTAGTCCCGACAGGGAGCCTAACCAGCCCCAGCATTTT.